Listed below are T cell receptor beta chains from one sample, sequenced in a study of blood T cells in healthy people across ages. TCRdb re-called the 5' RACE reads with MiXCR, one entry per CDR3 protein. The data hold 350,000 to 450,000 distinct CDR3 sequences, with roughly half observed a single time. The sequencing input was blood. The receptor set was obtained from a man aged 55 to 70 in good health. CDR3s include the opening cysteine and the closing phenylalanine or tryptophan. Clone size is not always given. Where it is, it says once, few, many or a class for expanded clones.

v_call	clone_size	cdr3_aa
TRBV7-2	-	CASSINSGRARDEQFF
TRBV27	few	CASSLGPQGIAYNEQFF
TRBV6-2/TRBV6-3	-	CASTYRSGFYGYTF
TRBV20-1	few	CSAEMGEATQYF
TRBV5-1	-	CASSLAGVLYGYTF
TRBV6-2/TRBV6-3	few	CASRPWLEEPQHF
TRBV21-1	-	CASSKGGPSKNIQYF
TRBV12-3/TRBV12-4	few	CASKSGEDTQYF
TRBV7-2	-	CASSPRQGLETQYF
TRBV7-2	many	CASSLEGRGWYNEQFF
TRBV6-6	-	CASSSRGTGELFF
TRBV29-1	many	CSAGTGVPQETQYF
TRBV15	-	CATSRDWRVSGANVLTF
TRBV7-9	few	CASSLIGRPGELFF
TRBV20-1	-	CSARGGLGGTQYF
TRBV24-1	few	CATSDSGQGQETQYF
TRBV3-1	many	CASSQGRGRKTQYF
TRBV19	-	CASSNDRGYRFF
TRBV12-3/TRBV12-4	-	CASSPLGGLMNTEAFF
TRBV10-2	-	CASSESLAGETQYF
TRBV12-5	-	CASGPGQLGSPLHF
TRBV5-1	-	CASSLGAGTNYEQYF
TRBV2	-	CASRKFPETGALAKNIQYF
TRBV20-1	-	CSATKGQGAREQYF
TRBV3-1	-	CASSQVRFYGYTF
TRBV6-2/TRBV6-3	-	CASSQSGTRSDTQYF
TRBV28	-	CASSGAPLAKNIQYF
TRBV2	-	CATTRGEEQFF